The TCR beta chain under discussion was sequenced for a study of cytomegalovirus exposure and HLA in healthy donors. Per the germline V gene, CDR1 is LNHNV and CDR2 is YYDKDF (reference sequence). The CDR3 runs 14 residues. V was shortened by 5 bases and J by 2 bases, with 12 bases between the two germline ends. Here immunoSEQ multiplex PCR was the method, and the copy in TCRdb shows in-frame clones only, minus some. The sample carries under 250,000 clones, about 81% recorded once. The receptor's source is a woman aged 30 to 39 in good health and CMV-seronegative. Sequenced input: PBMCs. This chain uses TRBV15 with TRBJ1-1; D might be TRBD1 (6 bases). CDR3 loop: CATSAHRVNTEAFF. The CDR3 DNA follows: TGTGCCACCAGCGCGCACAGGGTTAACACTGAAGCTTTCTTT.